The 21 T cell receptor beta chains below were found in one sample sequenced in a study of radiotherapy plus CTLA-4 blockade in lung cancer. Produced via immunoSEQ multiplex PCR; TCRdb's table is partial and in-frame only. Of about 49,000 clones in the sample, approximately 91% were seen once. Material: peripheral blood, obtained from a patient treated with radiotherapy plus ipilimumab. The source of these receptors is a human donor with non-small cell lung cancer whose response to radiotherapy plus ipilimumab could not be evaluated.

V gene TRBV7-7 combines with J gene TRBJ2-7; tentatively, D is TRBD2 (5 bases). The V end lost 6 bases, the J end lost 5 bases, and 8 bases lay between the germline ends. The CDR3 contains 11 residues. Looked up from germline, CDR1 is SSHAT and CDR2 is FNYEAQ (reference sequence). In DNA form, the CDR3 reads TGTGCCAGCAGGGGAGAGGACGAGCAGTACTTC. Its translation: CASRGEDEQYF.

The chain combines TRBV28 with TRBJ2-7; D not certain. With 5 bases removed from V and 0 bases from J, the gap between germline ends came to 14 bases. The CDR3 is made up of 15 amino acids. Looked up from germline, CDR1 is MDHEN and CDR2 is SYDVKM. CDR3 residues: CASSPTALYSYEQYF. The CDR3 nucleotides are TGTGCCAGCAGTCCGACTGCTTTATACTCCTACGAGCAGTACTTC.

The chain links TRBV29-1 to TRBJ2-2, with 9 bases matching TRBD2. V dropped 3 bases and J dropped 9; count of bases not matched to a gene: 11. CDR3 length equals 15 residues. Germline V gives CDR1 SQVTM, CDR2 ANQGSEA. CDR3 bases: TGCAGCGTTGATCCTCCGGGACTAGCAGGACGGGAGCTGTTTTTT. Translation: CSVDPPGLAGRELFF.

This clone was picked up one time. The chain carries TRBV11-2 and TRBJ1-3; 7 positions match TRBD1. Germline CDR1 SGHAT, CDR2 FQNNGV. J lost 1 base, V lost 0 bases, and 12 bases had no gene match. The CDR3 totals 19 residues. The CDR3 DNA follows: TGTGCCAGCAGCTTAGATCAGACAGGGCTATCCCTGTCTGGAAACACCATATATTTT. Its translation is CASSLDQTGLSLSGNTIYF. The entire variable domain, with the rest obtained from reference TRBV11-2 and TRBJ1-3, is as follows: EAGVAQSPRYKIIEKRQSVAFWCNPISGHATLYWYQQILGQGPKLLIQFQNNGVVDDSQLPKDRFSAERLKGVDSTLKIQPAKLEDSAVYLCASSLDQTGLSLSGNTIYFGEGSWLTVV.

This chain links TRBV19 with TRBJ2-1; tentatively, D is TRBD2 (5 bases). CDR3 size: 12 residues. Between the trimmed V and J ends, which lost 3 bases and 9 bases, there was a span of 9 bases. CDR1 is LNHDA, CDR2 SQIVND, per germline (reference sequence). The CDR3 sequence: CASSIWAGEQFF. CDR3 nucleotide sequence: TGTGCCAGTAGTATTTGGGCGGGTGAGCAGTTCTTC. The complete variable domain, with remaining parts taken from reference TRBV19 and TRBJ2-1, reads DGGITQSPKYLFRKEGQNVTLSCEQNLNHDAMYWYRQDPGQGLRLIYYSQIVNDFQKGDIAEGYSVSREKKESFPLTVTSAQKNPTAFYLCASSIWAGEQFFGPGTRLTVL.

CDR3 sequence: CASSRRQDGNYGYTF. The DNA for the CDR3 is TGTGCCAGTAGTAGACGACAGGATGGGAACTATGGCTACACCTTC. V gene TRBV19 combines with J gene TRBJ1-2; TRBD1 might be the D (6 bases). The CDR3 is 15 amino acids. In germline, CDR1 is LNHDA, CDR2 SQIVND (reference sequence). With 4 bases removed from V and 2 bases from J, the gap between germline ends came to 14 bases.

This CDR3 reads CASRSDTGELFF. CDR3 coding DNA: TGTGCCAGTAGGTCGGACACCGGGGAGCTGTTTTTT. The gene calls are TRBV19 and TRBJ2-2; D gene ambiguous. This CDR3 region has 12 residues. Looked up from germline, CDR1 is LNHDA and CDR2 is SQIVND (reference sequence). The germline V and J ends were trimmed by 6 bases and 3 bases, with 5 bases remaining between them.

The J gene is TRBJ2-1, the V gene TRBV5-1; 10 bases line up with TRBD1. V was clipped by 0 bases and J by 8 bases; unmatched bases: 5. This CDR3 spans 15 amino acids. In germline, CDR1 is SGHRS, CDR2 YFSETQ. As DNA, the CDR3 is TGCGCCAGCAGCTTGGAGACAGGGGGCACGGATGAGCAGTTCTTC. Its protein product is CASSLETGGTDEQFF.

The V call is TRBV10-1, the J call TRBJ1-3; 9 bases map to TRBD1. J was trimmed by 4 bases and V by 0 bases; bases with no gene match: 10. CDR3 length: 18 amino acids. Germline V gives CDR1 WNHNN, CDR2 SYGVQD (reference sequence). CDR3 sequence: CASSESALPGQGGNTIYF. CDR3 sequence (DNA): TGCGCCAGCAGTGAGTCCGCACTGCCCGGACAGGGGGGAAACACCATATATTTT.

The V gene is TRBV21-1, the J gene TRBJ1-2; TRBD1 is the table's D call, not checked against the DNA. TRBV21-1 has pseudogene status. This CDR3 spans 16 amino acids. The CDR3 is CASSRRTPDRRYGYTF. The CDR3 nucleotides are TGTGCCAGCAGCCGCCGAACCCCGGACAGGCGCTATGGCTACACCTTC.

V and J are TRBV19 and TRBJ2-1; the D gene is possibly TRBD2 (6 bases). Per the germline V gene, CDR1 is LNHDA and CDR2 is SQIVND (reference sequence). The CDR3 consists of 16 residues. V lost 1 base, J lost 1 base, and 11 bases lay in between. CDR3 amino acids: CASSIVGGISYNEQFF. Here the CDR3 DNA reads TGTGCCAGTAGTATAGTCGGCGGGATATCCTACAATGAGCAGTTCTTC.

CDR3 region: CASSLVAGGSYNEQFF. The CDR3 nucleotides read TGTGCCAGCAGCTTGGTGGCAGGGGGCAGCTACAATGAGCAGTTCTTC. The J gene is TRBJ2-1, the V gene TRBV5-6, with 8 bases matching TRBD1. Germline assignment: CDR1 SGHDT and CDR2 YYEEEE. The CDR3 has 16 amino acids. J gave up 3 bases and V 0 bases, and 5 bases lay outside the gene matches.

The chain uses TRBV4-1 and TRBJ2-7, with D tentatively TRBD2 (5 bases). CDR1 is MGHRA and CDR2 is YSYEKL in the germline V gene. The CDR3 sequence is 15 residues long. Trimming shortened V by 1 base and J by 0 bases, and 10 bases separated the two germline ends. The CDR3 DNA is TGCGCCAGCAGCCAAGGGGGAGCCTCCTCCTACGAGCAGTACTTC. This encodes CASSQGGASSYEQYF.

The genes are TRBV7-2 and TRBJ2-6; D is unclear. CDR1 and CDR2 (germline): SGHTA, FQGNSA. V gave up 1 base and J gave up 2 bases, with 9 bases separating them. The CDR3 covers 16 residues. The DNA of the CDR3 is TGTGCCAGCAGCTTAGACCTCCGGGCTGGGGCCAACGTCCTGACTTTC. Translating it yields CASSLDLRAGANVLTF.

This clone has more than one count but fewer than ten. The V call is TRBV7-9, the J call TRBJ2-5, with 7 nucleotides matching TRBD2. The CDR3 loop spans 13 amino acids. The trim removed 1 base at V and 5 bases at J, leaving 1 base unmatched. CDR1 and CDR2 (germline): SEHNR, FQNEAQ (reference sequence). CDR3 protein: CASSLVGGETQYF. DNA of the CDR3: TGTGCCAGCAGCTTAGTGGGGGGGGAGACCCAGTACTTC. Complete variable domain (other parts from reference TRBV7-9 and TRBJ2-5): DTGVSQNPRHKITKRGQNVTFRCDPISEHNRLYWYRQTLGQGPEFLTYFQNEAQLEKSRLLSDRFSAERPKGSFSTLEIQRTEQGDSAMYLCASSLVGGETQYFGPGTRLLVL.

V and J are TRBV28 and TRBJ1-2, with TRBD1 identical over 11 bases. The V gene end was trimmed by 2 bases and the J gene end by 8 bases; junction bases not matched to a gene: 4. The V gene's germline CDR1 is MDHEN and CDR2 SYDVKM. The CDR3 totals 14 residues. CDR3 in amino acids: CASSLGTGGPGYTF. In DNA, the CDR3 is TGTGCCAGCAGTTTAGGGACAGGGGGGCCGGGCTACACCTTC.

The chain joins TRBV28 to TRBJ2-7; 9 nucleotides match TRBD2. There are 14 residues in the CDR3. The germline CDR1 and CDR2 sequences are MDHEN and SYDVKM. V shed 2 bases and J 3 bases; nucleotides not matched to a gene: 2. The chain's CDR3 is CASSLLAGNYEQYF. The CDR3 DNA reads TGTGCCAGCAGTTTACTAGCGGGAAACTACGAGCAGTACTTC.

CDR3 bases: TGTGCCAGCAGCTTACTGTTCCAGGGCCGGAACGAGCAGTACTTC. It codes for CASSLLFQGRNEQYF. This chain uses TRBV7-2 with TRBJ2-7; D possibly corresponds to TRBD1 (5 bases). The CDR3 has 15 residues. V lost 2 bases, J lost 5 bases, and 16 bases lay in between. Germline CDR1 SGHTA, CDR2 FQGNSA. Drawing the rest from reference TRBV7-2 and TRBJ2-7, the complete variable domain is GAGVSQSPSNKVTEKGKDVELRCDPISGHTALYWYRQSLGQGLEFLIYFQGNSAPDKSGLPSDRFSAERTGGSVSTLTIQRTQQEDSAVYLCASSLLFQGRNEQYFGPGTRLTVT.

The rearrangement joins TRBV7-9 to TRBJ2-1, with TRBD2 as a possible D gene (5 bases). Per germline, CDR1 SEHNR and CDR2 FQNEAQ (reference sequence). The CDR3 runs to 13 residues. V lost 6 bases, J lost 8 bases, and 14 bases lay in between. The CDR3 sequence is CASRSLGVDEQFF. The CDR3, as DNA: TGTGCCAGCAGATCCCTCGGGGTCGATGAGCAGTTCTTC.

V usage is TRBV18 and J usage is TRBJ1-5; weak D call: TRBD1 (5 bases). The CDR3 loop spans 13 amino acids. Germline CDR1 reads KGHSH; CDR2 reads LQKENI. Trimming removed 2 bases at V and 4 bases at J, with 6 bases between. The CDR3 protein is CASSPGGNQPQHF. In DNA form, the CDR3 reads TGTGCCAGCTCACCAGGGGGGAATCAGCCCCAGCATTTT.

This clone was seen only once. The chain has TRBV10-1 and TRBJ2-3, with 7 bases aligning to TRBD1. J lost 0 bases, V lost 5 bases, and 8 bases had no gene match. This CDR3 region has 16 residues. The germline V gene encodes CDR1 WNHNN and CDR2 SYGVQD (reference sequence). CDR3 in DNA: TGCGCCAGCAGTCTAACAGGGACAGAGAGCACAGATACGCAGTATTTT. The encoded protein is CASSLTGTESTDTQYF.